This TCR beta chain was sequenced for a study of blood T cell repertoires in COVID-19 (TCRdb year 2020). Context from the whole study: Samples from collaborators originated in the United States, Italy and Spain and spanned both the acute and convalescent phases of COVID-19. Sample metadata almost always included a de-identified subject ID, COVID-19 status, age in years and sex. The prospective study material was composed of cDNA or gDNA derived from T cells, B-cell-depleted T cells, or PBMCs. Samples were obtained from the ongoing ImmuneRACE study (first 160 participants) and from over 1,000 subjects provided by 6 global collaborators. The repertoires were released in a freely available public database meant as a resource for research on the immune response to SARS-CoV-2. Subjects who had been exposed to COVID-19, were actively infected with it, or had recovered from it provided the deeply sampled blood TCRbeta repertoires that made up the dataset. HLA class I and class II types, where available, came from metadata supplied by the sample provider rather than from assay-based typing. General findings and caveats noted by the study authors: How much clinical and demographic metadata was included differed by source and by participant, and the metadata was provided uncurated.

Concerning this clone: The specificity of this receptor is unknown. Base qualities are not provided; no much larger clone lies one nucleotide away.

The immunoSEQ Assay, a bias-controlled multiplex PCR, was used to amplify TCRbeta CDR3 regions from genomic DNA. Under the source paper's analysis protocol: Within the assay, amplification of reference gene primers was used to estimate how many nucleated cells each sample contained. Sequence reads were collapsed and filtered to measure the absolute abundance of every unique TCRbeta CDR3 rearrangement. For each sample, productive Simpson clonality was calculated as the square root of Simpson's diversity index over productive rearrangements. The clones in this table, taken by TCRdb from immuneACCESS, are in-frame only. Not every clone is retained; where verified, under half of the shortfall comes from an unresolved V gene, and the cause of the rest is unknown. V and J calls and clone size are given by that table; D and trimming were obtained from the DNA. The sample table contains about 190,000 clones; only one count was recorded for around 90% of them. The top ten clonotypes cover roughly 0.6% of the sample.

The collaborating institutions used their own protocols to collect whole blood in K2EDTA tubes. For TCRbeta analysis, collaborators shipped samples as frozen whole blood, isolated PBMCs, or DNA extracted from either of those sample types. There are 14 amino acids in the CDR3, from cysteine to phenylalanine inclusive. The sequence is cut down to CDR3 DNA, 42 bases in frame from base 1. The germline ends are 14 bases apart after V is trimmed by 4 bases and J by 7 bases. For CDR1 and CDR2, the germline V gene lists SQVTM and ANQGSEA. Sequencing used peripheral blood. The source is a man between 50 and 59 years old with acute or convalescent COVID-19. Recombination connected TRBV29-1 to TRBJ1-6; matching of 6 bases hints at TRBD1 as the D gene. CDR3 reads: CSVALTGDNSPLHF. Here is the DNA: TGCAGCGTTGCATTGACAGGTGACAATTCACCCCTCCACTTT.